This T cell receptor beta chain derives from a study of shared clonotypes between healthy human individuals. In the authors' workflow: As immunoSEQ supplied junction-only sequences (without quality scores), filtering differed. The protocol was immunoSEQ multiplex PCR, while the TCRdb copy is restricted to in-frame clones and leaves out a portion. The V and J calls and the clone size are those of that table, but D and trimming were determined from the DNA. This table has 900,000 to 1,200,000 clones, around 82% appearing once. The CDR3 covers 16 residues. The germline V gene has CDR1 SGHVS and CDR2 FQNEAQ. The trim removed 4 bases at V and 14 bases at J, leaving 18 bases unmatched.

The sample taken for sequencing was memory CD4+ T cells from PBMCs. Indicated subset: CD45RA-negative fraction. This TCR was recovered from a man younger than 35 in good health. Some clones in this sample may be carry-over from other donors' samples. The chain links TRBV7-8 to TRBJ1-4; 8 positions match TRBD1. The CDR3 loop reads CASSSLSGTGVNELFF. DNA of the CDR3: TGTGCCAGCAGCTCTCTCTCCGGGACAGGCGTGAACGAGCTGTTTTTT. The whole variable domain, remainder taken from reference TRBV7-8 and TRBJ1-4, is GAGVSQSPRYKVAKRGQDVALRCDPISGHVSLFWYQQALGQGPEFLTYFQNEAQLDKSGLPSDRFFAERPEGSVSTLKIQRTQQEDSAVYLCASSSLSGTGVNELFFGSGTQLSVL.